This T cell receptor beta chain was found in a study of identical twins' blood T cells. Trimming took 7 bases from V and 12 from J, leaving 12 bases between them. Germline CDR1 SNHLY, CDR2 FYNNEI. The CDR3 runs to 11 residues. Via MiXCR, TCRdb re-called the 5' RACE reads, giving one row per CDR3 protein. The repertoire includes 350,000 to 450,000 distinct CDR3 sequences, roughly 30% of them detected once, and 6.1% sits in the top ten. This clonotype originated in a woman aged 18 to 55 in good health. Input material: PBMCs. This chain uses TRBV2 with TRBJ1-4; maybe TRBD1 (5 bases). CDR3 bases: TGTGCCAGCAACCCCGGGACCCAACTGTTTTTT. The encoded protein is CASNPGTQLFF.